The 24 T cell receptor beta chains below come from one sample, sequenced in a study of Tregs in tolerant kidney transplant recipients. Recipients received nonmyeloablative bone marrow transplants from related graft donors, with transient mixed chimerism. Profiled with immunoSEQ multiplex PCR; TCRdb holds only in-frame clones, not every one. The repertoire has about 64,000 clones, around 87% of them found once; the top ten carry approximately 3.9%. Sequencing used CD4+ T cells from blood (PBMCs), obtained 6 months after the transplant. The origin of the receptors is a human patient who received a combined kidney and bone marrow transplant. Some T cells may arise from the graft donor.

The chain couples TRBV2 to TRBJ1-1; D call uncertain. In germline, CDR1 is SNHLY, CDR2 FYNNEI. V lost 7 bases, J lost 1 base, and 10 bases lay in between. The CDR3 totals 13 residues. In DNA, the CDR3 is TGTGCCAGCACCGCTGAGGGGAACACTGAAGCTTTCTTT. Translating it yields CASTAEGNTEAFF.

Remarks on this clone: An end of the junction does not agree with germline; a read error may underlie this. Other DNA sequences within the sample encode an identical CDR3. The rearrangement joins TRBV9 to TRBJ1-6, with unresolved D. CDR3 length: 15 residues. CDR1 is SGDLS and CDR2 is YYNGEE in the germline V gene. The CDR3 bases are TGTGCCAGCAGTCCCAACAGCGGCTATAATTCCCCCCTCCACTTT. This codes for CASSPNSGYNSPLHF. Complete variable domain (other parts from reference TRBV9 and TRBJ1-6): DSGVTQTPKHLITATGQRVTLRCSPRSGDLSVYWYQQSLDQGLQFLIQYYNGEERAKGNILERFSAQQFPDLHSELNLSSLELGDSALYFCASSPNSGYNSPLHFGNGTRLTVT.

V gene TRBV7-6 combines with J gene TRBJ2-1; 10 bases fit TRBD2. The germline V gene encodes CDR1 SGHVS and CDR2 FNYEAQ. This CDR3 has 16 residues. The V gene end was trimmed by 1 base and the J gene end by 9 bases; junction bases not matched to a gene: 9. CDR3 in amino acids: CASSLEMASGRFEQFF. CDR3 nucleotide sequence: TGTGCCAGCAGCTTAGAAATGGCTAGCGGGAGATTTGAGCAGTTCTTC.

This chain uses TRBV15 with TRBJ2-7; D possibly corresponds to TRBD2 (6 bases). Trimming pared 2 bases from V and 4 bases from J, leaving 12 bases between. The CDR3 is 14 residues long. Germline V CDR1 and CDR2: LNHNV, YYDKDF (reference sequence). This chain's CDR3 is CATSRSRGGYEQYF. The CDR3 DNA reads TGTGCCACCAGCAGATCGCGGGGCGGGTACGAGCAGTACTTC.

The rearrangement uses TRBV18 and TRBJ2-3; 7 bases agree with TRBD2. The CDR3 spans 15 residues. V shed 4 bases, J shed 2 bases, and the junction held 6 bases outside the gene matches. Germline loops: CDR1 KGHSH, CDR2 LQKENI. The CDR3 here is CASSLGLGATDTQYF. The CDR3 region has the DNA TGTGCCAGCTCACTAGGACTAGGGGCCACAGATACGCAGTATTTT.

Details on this clone: The sample contains more than one DNA sequence encoding this CDR3. J is TRBJ1-5 and V is TRBV19; TRBD1 agrees at 7 bases. Germline values: CDR1 LNHDA, CDR2 SQIVND (reference sequence). The CDR3 loop spans 14 amino acids. Unmatched junction bases numbered 5, after V lost 6 bases and J lost 3 bases. DNA of the CDR3: TGTGCCAGTAGGACTGACAGGGTCAATCAGCCCCAGCATTTT. Residues: CASRTDRVNQPQHF.

The chain uses TRBV19 and TRBJ2-3; weak D call: TRBD2 (5 bases). Trimming shortened V by 4 bases and J by 3 bases, and 14 bases separated the two germline ends. From germline, CDR1 is LNHDA and CDR2 SQIVND (reference sequence). The CDR3 runs 15 residues. In nucleotides, the CDR3 is TGTGCCAGTAGTACCTCCTCCCGACTAACAGATACGCAGTATTTT. This sequence encodes CASSTSSRLTDTQYF.

The genes are TRBV7-8 and TRBJ2-3, with a weak D call TRBD2 (6 bases). In germline, CDR1 is SGHVS, CDR2 FQNEAQ. This CDR3 is built from 19 residues. Deletions cut 5 bases from V and 1 base from J, with 25 bases between. The CDR3 DNA follows: TGTGCCAGCAGCCGCCTCAGAGCGGGTCTGGGCTCGGGCACAGATACGCAGTATTTT. It codes for CASSRLRAGLGSGTDTQYF.

The gene calls are TRBV11-2 and TRBJ2-7, with D possibly being TRBD1 (5 bases). This CDR3 contains 15 residues. V lost 1 base and J 8 bases, leaving 18 bases between the germline ends. In germline, CDR1 is SGHAT, CDR2 FQNNGV. The CDR3 is CASSLAAPRPGKQYF. The CDR3 DNA reads TGTGCCAGCAGCTTAGCCGCTCCTCGCCCAGGGAAGCAGTACTTC.

This rearrangement joins TRBV28 to TRBJ2-2; 10 positions agree with TRBD1. The V segment lost 0 bases and the J segment 3 bases; nucleotides outside the gene matches: 1. Germline values: CDR1 MDHEN, CDR2 SYDVKM. The CDR3 is made up of 16 amino acids. In DNA, the CDR3 is TGTGCCAGCAGTTTATGGGGACAGGGGTACACCGGGGAGCTGTTTTTT. It is translated as CASSLWGQGYTGELFF.

The chain combines TRBV2 with TRBJ1-4, with 9 bases fitting TRBD1. The CDR3 is 14 residues long. V lost 6 bases to trimming and J lost 5 bases; unmatched junction nucleotides: 4. Germline CDR1 and CDR2: SNHLY and FYNNEI. The CDR3 DNA is TGTGCCAGCAGCGGGACAGGGCTGAATGAAAAACTGTTTTTT. The encoded protein is CASSGTGLNEKLFF.

The J gene is TRBJ1-1, the V gene TRBV30; TRBD1 matches 10 bases. V trimming: 4 bases; J trimming: 12 bases; junction bases outside the gene matches: 14. Germline V gene data show CDR1 as GTSNPN and CDR2 as SVGIG (reference sequence). The CDR3 is 14 amino acids. CDR3 amino acids: CAWNLDRGLPGPFF. The CDR3 DNA is TGTGCCTGGAATCTAGACAGGGGGCTACCCGGACCTTTCTTT.

The chain is built from TRBV5-1 and TRBJ2-2, with TRBD2 as a possible D gene (5 bases). The CDR3 contains 18 residues. Germline values: CDR1 SGHRS, CDR2 YFSETQ. V lost 1 base to trimming and J lost 4 bases, with 20 bases between them. The CDR3 DNA reads as TGCGCCAGCAGCTTGCGGAAGCGCCGGGATGGCCCCACCGGGGAGCTGTTTTTT. Its protein is CASSLRKRRDGPTGELFF.

This clone was detected once. The CDR3 coding sequence is TGTGCCAGTAGTAAAAATAGTAGGAGCACCGGGGAGCTGTTTTTT. As protein: CASSKNSRSTGELFF. This chain connects TRBV19 to TRBJ2-2; D is uncertain. The CDR3 is made up of 15 amino acids. Germline values: CDR1 LNHDA, CDR2 SQIVND (reference sequence). V gave up 4 bases and J gave up 4 bases, with 13 bases separating them. Based on the CDR3 plus reference TRBV19 and TRBJ2-2, the full variable domain is DGGITQSPKYLFRKEGQNVTLSCEQNLNHDAMYWYRQDPGQGLRLIYYSQIVNDFQKGDIAEGYSVSREKKESFPLTVTSAQKNPTAFYLCASSKNSRSTGELFFGEGSRLTVL.

V usage is TRBV7-3 and J usage is TRBJ2-7; D remains ambiguous. The V and J ends lost 1 base and 3 bases respectively, with 10 bases between them. The V gene's germline CDR1 is SGHTA and CDR2 FQGTGA. The CDR3 loop spans 14 amino acids. The chain's CDR3 is CASSLSPTDYEQYF. CDR3 sequence (DNA): TGTGCCAGCAGCTTAAGTCCTACCGACTACGAGCAGTACTTC. The entire variable domain, with the rest obtained from reference TRBV7-3 and TRBJ2-7, is as follows: GAGVSQTPSNKVTEKGKYVELRCDPISGHTALYWYRQSLGQGPEFLIYFQGTGAADDSGLPNDRFFAVRPEGSVSTLKIQRTERGDSAVYLCASSLSPTDYEQYFGPGTRLTVT.

This clone was seen once. The genes are TRBV18 and TRBJ1-1; unclear D gene. The CDR3 spans 14 residues. V lost 3 bases and J lost 3, with 11 bases in between. Per germline, CDR1 KGHSH and CDR2 LQKENI. The CDR3 DNA reads TGTGCCAGCTCACCGTTGGAGAAGGACACTGAAGCTTTCTTT. This encodes CASSPLEKDTEAFF.

The genes are TRBV5-1 and TRBJ2-7; D ambiguous. The germline V gene has CDR1 SGHRS and CDR2 YFSETQ. Deletions cut 0 bases from V and 3 bases from J, with 7 bases between. The CDR3 is made up of 13 amino acids. The CDR3 sequence is CASSLGLVYEQYF. In DNA, the CDR3 is TGCGCCAGCAGCTTGGGGCTAGTCTACGAGCAGTACTTC.

This chain connects TRBV7-2 to TRBJ2-5; 7 nucleotides line up with TRBD2. CDR3 length equals 13 residues. From germline, CDR1 is SGHTA and CDR2 FQGNSA. Trimming cost V 5 bases and J 2 bases; bases outside gene matches: 2. This CDR3 reads CASSHGGQETQYF. DNA of the CDR3: TGTGCCAGCAGCCACGGGGGGCAAGAGACCCAGTACTTC.

The rearrangement links TRBV6-1 to TRBJ2-3, with a possible D match to TRBD1 (6 bases). The V end lost 6 bases, the J end lost 4 bases, and 11 bases lay between the germline ends. The CDR3 consists of 13 residues. Germline values: CDR1 MNHNS, CDR2 SASEGT. Here the CDR3 DNA reads TGTGCCAGCAGACCGACAGGAGCAGATACGCAGTATTTT. Encoded protein: CASRPTGADTQYF.

The chain joins TRBV7-9 to TRBJ2-4; 10 bases line up with TRBD2. This CDR3 is 19 amino acids long. After removal of 2 bases from V and 3 bases from J, the junction contained 13 bases not matched to a gene. The germline V gene encodes CDR1 SEHNR and CDR2 FQNEAQ (reference sequence). For the CDR3, the DNA is TGTGCCAGCAGCTTATCCCTTTTTCTAGCGGGGGCCGACAAAAACATTCAGTACTTC. This encodes CASSLSLFLAGADKNIQYF.

This clone showed up just once. V usage is TRBV19 and J usage is TRBJ2-3; 9 nucleotides match TRBD1. CDR1 and CDR2 (germline): LNHDA, SQIVND (reference sequence). This CDR3 is 16 amino acids long. The trim removed 0 bases at V and 3 bases at J, leaving 4 bases unmatched. The CDR3 bases are TGTGCCAGTAGTATAGAGGGACAGGGCGGTACAGATACGCAGTATTTT. Protein sequence: CASSIEGQGGTDTQYF.

The rearrangement joins TRBV6-1 to TRBJ2-2, with D unresolved. This CDR3 comprises 13 residues. V shed 3 bases and J shed 6 bases, with 8 bases lying between them. CDR1 and CDR2 from the germline V gene are MNHNS and SASEGT. The CDR3 protein is CASSDNQAGELFF. CDR3 in DNA: TGTGCCAGCAGTGACAATCAGGCCGGGGAGCTGTTTTTT.

The chain recombines TRBV7-9 with TRBJ1-2; no definite D call. This CDR3 is 14 amino acids long. Trimming removed 2 bases from V and 3 bases from J, with 10 bases in between. Per germline, CDR1 SEHNR and CDR2 FQNEAQ (reference sequence). Written as DNA, the CDR3 is TGTGCCAGCAGCTTACGTGCAGACTACTATGGCTACACCTTC. It codes for CASSLRADYYGYTF.

The V and J genes are TRBV5-8 and TRBJ1-1, with TRBD1 matching 8 bases. Germline lookup yields CDR1 SGHTS and CDR2 YDEGEE. V shed 2 bases, J shed 1 base, and the junction held 10 bases outside the gene matches. The CDR3 covers 17 residues. The CDR3 sequence: CASSFWTGPTKNTEAFF. CDR3 bases: TGTGCCAGCAGCTTTTGGACAGGGCCAACTAAGAACACTGAAGCTTTCTTT.